This T cell receptor (beta chain) derives from a study of regulatory dendritic cells for organ transplantation. Findings and caveats of the study: Of resting T cell subsets, memory CD8+ had the most alloreactive clonotypes.

On this clone itself: The antigen is unknown.

The CDR3 is 12 residues long. The V segment lost 0 bases and the J segment 7 bases; nucleotides outside the gene matches: 1. Germline CDR1 and CDR2: SGHRS and YFSETQ. Only in-frame clones appear in the TCRdb table, and some are missing; sequencing was by immunoSEQ multiplex PCR. The profile shows over 8,500 clones, roughly two thirds of them singletons. This clonotype was sampled from a human donor in good health. The gene calls are TRBV5-1 and TRBJ2-7; 7 nucleotides align to TRBD2. The sample comprised memory CD8+ T cells from blood. As for subset: CD45RO+ memory T cells. The CDR3 loop reads CASSLAGGEQYF. The CDR3, as DNA: TGCGCCAGCAGCTTGGCCGGGGGGGAGCAGTACTTC.